The 21 T cell receptor beta chains given below trace back to one sample, sequenced in a study of vaccination effects on CD4 cells after COVID-19. The ViraFEST assay expanded antigen-specific CD4+ T cells with viral peptide pools before sequencing. After around 10 days in culture, the CD4+ T cells were isolated. Prior SARS-CoV-2 infection was absent in the vaccine recipients, as shown by negative nucleocapsid antibodies. Antigen specificity for these receptors is unknown. Libraries were prepared by immunoSEQ multiplex PCR; TCRdb keeps only in-frame clonotypes and omits some of them. The sample includes around 63,000 clones, over 70% seen only once; the top ten take 3.5% to 4.5%. The source was CD4+ T cells from PBMCs cultured with HCoV-OC43 spike peptides, collected before COVID-19 vaccination. Subset defined: HCoV-OC43 spike overlapping peptide pool stimulation. The receptors shown here come from a human donor who received a COVID-19 vaccine.

The chain links TRBV5-8 to TRBJ2-3, with 7 bases that match TRBD2. The V gene end was trimmed by 3 bases and the J gene end by 0 bases; junction bases not matched to a gene: 7. CDR1 is SGHTS, CDR2 YDEGEE, per germline. This CDR3 contains 16 residues. CDR3 in DNA: TGTGCCAGCAGCTCCGGTCAACTAGCGAGCACAGATACGCAGTATTTT. It specifies CASSSGQLASTDTQYF.

This clone was counted a single time. The CDR3 DNA sequence: TGTGCTAGTGGTTCCCCGGACTGGTCAGTAGAGACCCAGTACTTC. It is translated as CASGSPDWSVETQYF. The chain carries TRBV12-5 and TRBJ2-5; possible D gene TRBD2, 5 bases. Trimming cost V 4 bases and J 4 bases, with 16 bases left between them. Germline assignment: CDR1 LGHNT and CDR2 FRNRAP. The CDR3 runs 15 residues. The full variable domain, in which reference TRBV12-5 and TRBJ2-5 provide the parts outside the CDR3, is DARVTQTPRHKVTEMGQEVTMRCQPILGHNTVFWYRQTMMQGLELLAYFRNRAPLDDSGMPKDRFSAEMPDATLATLKIQPSEPRDSAVYFCASGSPDWSVETQYFGPGTRLLVL.

The V call is TRBV28, the J call TRBJ2-1; 10 positions match TRBD2. V dropped 8 bases and J dropped 0; count of bases not matched to a gene: 7. Germline assignment: CDR1 MDHEN and CDR2 SYDVKM. The CDR3 is made up of 16 amino acids. The CDR3 nucleotides read TGTGCCAGCGGTGGACTAGCGGTAAGCTCCTACAATGAGCAGTTCTTC. Translated: CASGGLAVSSYNEQFF.

This chain joins TRBV19 and TRBJ1-6, with D uncertain. Trimming removed 5 bases at V and 1 base at J, with 12 bases between. The CDR3 runs to 16 residues. The V gene's germline CDR1 is LNHDA and CDR2 SQIVND (reference sequence). CDR3 amino acids: CASSSEDRSYNSPLHF. The DNA of the CDR3 is TGTGCCAGTAGTTCCGAAGACCGGTCCTATAATTCACCCCTCCACTTT.

The chain is built from TRBV19 and TRBJ2-5, with D unclear. Germline CDR1 and CDR2: LNHDA and SQIVND (reference sequence). With 1 base removed from V and 0 bases from J, the gap between germline ends came to 6 bases. This CDR3 is 14 amino acids long. The CDR3 nucleotides read TGTGCCAGTAGTATAGTCGGCAACCAAGAGACCCAGTACTTC. It is translated as CASSIVGNQETQYF.

This rearrangement joins TRBV6-4 to TRBJ1-1; perhaps TRBD1 as D (5 bases). Germline lookup yields CDR1 MRHNA and CDR2 SNTAGT. Between the trimmed V and J ends, which lost 5 bases and 1 base, there was a span of 11 bases. The CDR3 consists of 14 residues. DNA of the CDR3: TGTGCCAGCAGTCTTGCAGGGAGGAACACTGAAGCTTTCTTT. It encodes CASSLAGRNTEAFF.

The V call is TRBV6-2 or TRBV6-3, the J call TRBJ2-1; 7 nucleotides agree with TRBD1. CDR1 is MNHEY, CDR2 SVGEGT, per germline. The J segment lost 0 bases and the V segment lost 2 bases, leaving 1 base of the junction unmatched. The CDR3 contains 15 residues. The CDR3 coding sequence is TGTGCCAGCAGTTACGGACAGGCCTCCTACAATGAGCAGTTCTTC. Encoded protein: CASSYGQASYNEQFF.

The chain carries TRBV15 and TRBJ1-3; 7 nucleotides line up with TRBD1. Germline-derived CDR1 and CDR2 are LNHNV and YYDKDF (reference sequence). After removal of 4 bases from V and 1 base from J, the junction contained 1 base not matched to a gene. The CDR3 contains 14 residues. CDR3: CATSKGASGNTIYF. The CDR3 bases are TGTGCCACCAGCAAGGGGGCGTCTGGAAACACCATATATTTT.

The V and J genes are TRBV5-4 and TRBJ2-2; D is unclear. The CDR3 runs 15 residues. V dropped 2 bases and J dropped 4 bases, with 12 bases sitting between them. CDR1 is SGHNT and CDR2 is YYREEE in the germline V gene (reference sequence). CDR3 coding DNA: TGTGCCAGCAGCTTCCCCCTCCATGGCACCGGGGAGCTGTTTTTT. Translating it yields CASSFPLHGTGELFF.

This chain links TRBV5-1 with TRBJ1-2; a possible D gene is TRBD1 (5 bases). This CDR3 is 16 amino acids long. Germline loops: CDR1 SGHRS, CDR2 YFSETQ. The V gene lost 4 bases and the J gene lost 4 bases, with 20 bases spanning the gap. The chain's CDR3 is CASSGVSNRFSYGYTF. The CDR3 DNA reads as TGCGCCAGCAGCGGCGTCTCCAACAGGTTCAGCTATGGCTACACCTTC. Based on the CDR3 plus reference TRBV5-1 and TRBJ1-2, the full variable domain is KAGVTQTPRYLIKTRGQQVTLSCSPISGHRSVSWYQQTPGQGLQFLFEYFSETQRNKGNFPGRFSGRQFSNSRSEMNVSTLELGDSALYLCASSGVSNRFSYGYTFGSGTRLTVV.

The chain couples TRBV5-8 to TRBJ1-1, with 7 bases identical to TRBD1. V gave up 3 bases and J gave up 0 bases; unmatched junction bases: 11. The CDR3 has 17 amino acids. Germline V gene data show CDR1 as SGHTS and CDR2 as YDEGEE. The CDR3 bases are TGTGCCAGCAGCTACCCGGGACAGAGTTATATGAACACTGAAGCTTTCTTT. It specifies CASSYPGQSYMNTEAFF.

The gene calls are TRBV7-2 and TRBJ2-3; D gene ambiguous. CDR3 length equals 19 residues. Trimming shortened V by 1 base and J by 1 base, and 21 bases separated the two germline ends. CDR1 is SGHTA, CDR2 FQGNSA, per germline. The CDR3 protein is CASSLVPSRAQSRTDTQYF. The CDR3 region has the DNA TGTGCCAGCAGCTTAGTTCCTAGTCGGGCTCAAAGTCGCACAGATACGCAGTATTTT.

The chain recombines TRBV2 with TRBJ2-1; D uncertain. Per germline, CDR1 SNHLY and CDR2 FYNNEI. This CDR3 contains 13 residues. V lost 4 bases and J lost 4, with 8 bases in between. CDR3 amino acids: CASSGKQYNEQFF. As DNA, the CDR3 is TGTGCCAGCAGTGGAAAACAGTACAATGAGCAGTTCTTC.

The chain employs TRBV4-1 and TRBJ1-5; D is ambiguous. Germline CDR1 and CDR2: MGHRA and YSYEKL. The CDR3 is made up of 13 amino acids. V lost 3 bases to trimming and J lost 7 bases, with 10 bases between them. CDR3 loop: CASSQGKRQPQHF. CDR3 DNA: TGCGCCAGCAGCCAGGGGAAGCGGCAGCCCCAGCATTTT.

The CDR3, as DNA: TGTGCCAGCAGCCAAGGCGACAGATCCACCGGGGAGCTGTTTTTT. Protein sequence: CASSQGDRSTGELFF. The V call is TRBV4-2, the J call TRBJ2-2, with D possibly being TRBD1 (5 bases). Germline loops: CDR1 LGHNA, CDR2 YNFKEQ. Trimming took 1 base from V and 4 from J, leaving 10 bases between them. CDR3 length: 15 residues.

The rearrangement joins TRBV4-1 to TRBJ2-5; D remains unclear. The CDR3 runs 14 residues. Germline CDR1 reads MGHRA; CDR2 reads YSYEKL. V gave up 1 base and J gave up 4 bases, with 10 bases separating them. The CDR3 nucleotides are TGCGCCAGCAGCCAAGTTAGGAATGTAGAGACCCAGTACTTC. This codes for CASSQVRNVETQYF.

V gene TRBV4-3 combines with J gene TRBJ2-2; 8 bases are a match to TRBD1. Germline CDR1 and CDR2: LGHNA and YSLEER. This CDR3 region has 16 residues. V lost 0 bases, J lost 4 bases, and 4 bases stayed unmatched. The DNA for the CDR3 is TGCGCCAGCAGCCAAGATCGACAGGGGCGCACCGGGGAGCTGTTTTTT. It translates to CASSQDRQGRTGELFF.

The table lists this clone with a count of one. This chain links TRBV6-5 with TRBJ1-2; D is ambiguous. The CDR3 length is 12 residues. Germline loops: CDR1 MNHEY, CDR2 SVGAGI. The V gene lost 6 bases and the J gene lost 7 bases, with 12 bases spanning the gap. The CDR3 loop is CASSREGAGYTF. The CDR3 DNA reads TGTGCCAGCAGCCGCGAAGGTGCTGGCTACACCTTC.

There are a few counts of this clone. The chain is built from TRBV15 and TRBJ1-3; TRBD1 aligns across 10 bases. V gave up 9 bases and J gave up 0 bases; unmatched junction bases: 2. This CDR3 is 14 amino acids long. Germline loops: CDR1 LNHNV, CDR2 YYDKDF (reference sequence). CDR3: CATGQGTSGNTIYF. In nucleotides, the CDR3 is TGTGCCACGGGACAGGGGACCTCTGGAAACACCATATATTTT.

The rearrangement links TRBV7-3 to TRBJ2-3, with 13 nucleotides matching TRBD2. The germline gives CDR1 SGHTA, CDR2 FQGTGA. V lost 3 bases, J lost 1 base, and 4 bases stayed unmatched. The CDR3 length is 17 residues. CDR3 DNA: TGTGCCAGCAGCTTGGGACTAGCGGGGCCGCGCACAGATACGCAGTATTTT. This encodes CASSLGLAGPRTDTQYF.

This clone has a single count. The chain recombines TRBV5-1 with TRBJ2-5; TRBD1 matches at 8 bases. The V segment lost 5 bases and the J segment 1 base; nucleotides outside the gene matches: 4. This CDR3 is 14 amino acids long. Germline V gene sequence: CDR1 SGHRS, CDR2 YFSETQ. As DNA, the CDR3 is TGCGCCAGCAGTTCCGGACAGGGCCAAGAGACCCAGTACTTC. This gives the protein CASSSGQGQETQYF.